Listed here are 15 T cell receptor beta chains from one sample, sequenced in a study of human T cells and chemical hapten exposure. Time point noted: patch test 1, 2 weeks after DPC sensitization. Treatment described: therapeutic diphenylcyclopropenone sensitization with weekly scalp DPC. TCRdb used MiXCR to reprocess the RACE reads, holding one entry per CDR3 protein. The sample lists roughly 180,000 distinct CDR3 sequences, about 20% occurring once. Material: whole blood, obtained in connection with sensitization to the hapten diphenylcyclopropenone (DPC). The source is a woman in her fifties or sixties with alopecia areata. Some clones in this sample may be carry-over from other donors' samples.

This chain uses TRBV12-3 or TRBV12-4 with TRBJ1-6; D is perhaps TRBD1 (5 bases). This CDR3 spans 22 amino acids. The V end was cut by 1 base, the J end by 4 bases, with 29 bases between. CDR3 protein: CASSLGESYGDVLSIYNSPLHF. CDR3 in DNA: TGTGCCAGCAGTTTAGGAGAGTCGTACGGGGACGTCCTTTCGATTTATAATTCACCCCTCCACTTT.

The J gene is TRBJ1-2, the V gene TRBV11-2; TRBD1 is a possible D gene (5 bases). This CDR3 has 14 residues. Germline CDR1 and CDR2: SGHAT and FQNNGV. With 5 bases removed from V and 4 bases from J, the gap between germline ends came to 14 bases. CDR3 residues: CASSLMSGTYGYTF. The CDR3 nucleotides read TGTGCCAGCAGCCTAATGTCCGGGACCTATGGCTACACCTTC.

This clonotype was counted only a few times. CDR3 loop: CASSRTSGNNEQYF. The CDR3 DNA is TGCGCCAGCAGCAGGACTAGCGGGAACAACGAGCAGTACTTC. This chain connects TRBV5-1 to TRBJ2-7; 12 bases line up with TRBD2. This CDR3 region has 14 residues. V shed 4 bases and J 5 bases; nucleotides not matched to a gene: 4. Germline CDR1 is SGHRS and CDR2 is YFSETQ.

The table lists this clonotype with a few counts. The chain couples TRBV29-1 to TRBJ1-3, with a weak D call TRBD1 (6 bases). Trimming pared 6 bases from V and 0 bases from J, leaving 18 bases between. Germline CDR1 is SQVTM and CDR2 is ANQGSEA. The CDR3 has 16 amino acids. CDR3 bases: TGCAGCGTCCCCCATAACAGGGACCGCTCTGGAAACACCATATATTTT. This sequence encodes CSVPHNRDRSGNTIYF.

Only a few counts were recorded for this clonotype. The CDR3 nucleotides are TGCAGTGCTCCCGACCAGGTCAGCAATCAGCCCCAGCATTTT. This translates into CSAPDQVSNQPQHF. The rearrangement links TRBV20-1 to TRBJ1-5; D call uncertain. The CDR3 spans 14 residues. CDR1 is DFQATT, CDR2 SNEGSKA, per germline (reference sequence). Trimming left V 5 bases short and J 1 base short, with 12 bases between.

The chain employs TRBV5-1 and TRBJ2-1, with D perhaps TRBD2 (6 bases). The CDR3 has 13 amino acids. Germline V lookup: CDR1 SGHRS, CDR2 YFSETQ. V was cut by 4 bases and J by 8 bases, with 13 bases left in between. The CDR3 bases are TGCGCCAGCAGCGGGGACTTCTCCGATGAGCAGTTCTTC. Translation: CASSGDFSDEQFF.

This chain links TRBV20-1 with TRBJ2-7, with a possible D match to TRBD2 (7 bases). This CDR3 comprises 11 residues. With 6 bases removed from V and 4 bases from J, the gap between germline ends came to 10 bases. CDR1 DFQATT and CDR2 SNEGSKA come from the germline V gene (reference sequence). CDR3 DNA: TGCAGTGCCAAGGGGGGGTACGAGCAGTACTTC. Amino acids: CSAKGGYEQYF.

The rearrangement links TRBV5-6 to TRBJ1-2; TRBD1 might be the D (6 bases). Deletions cut 7 bases from V and 8 bases from J, with 12 bases between. The CDR3 length is 11 residues. Germline V CDR1 and CDR2: SGHDT, YYEEEE. As DNA, the CDR3 is TGTGCCAGCCATGGGGGCGGCGGCTACACCTTC. Translated, it gives CASHGGGGYTF.

V usage is TRBV7-9 and J usage is TRBJ2-3; perhaps TRBD2 as D (5 bases). This CDR3 region has 15 residues. CDR1 SEHNR and CDR2 FQNEAQ come from the germline V gene (reference sequence). V lost 5 bases to trimming and J lost 0 bases, with 12 bases between them. For the CDR3, the DNA is TGTGCCAGCAGCCGCCGACTAAGTAGCACAGATACGCAGTATTTT. Translated, it gives CASSRRLSSTDTQYF. Combining the CDR3 with reference TRBV7-9 and TRBJ2-3 gives the whole variable domain DTGVSQNPRHKITKRGQNVTFRCDPISEHNRLYWYRQTLGQGPEFLTYFQNEAQLEKSRLLSDRFSAERPKGSFSTLEIQRTEQGDSAMYLCASSRRLSSTDTQYFGPGTRLTVL.

DNA for the CDR3: TGTGCCAGCAGTGACCGAGACAGGGGCGAAGCTTTCTTT. Protein sequence: CASSDRDRGEAFF. The V call is TRBV2, the J call TRBJ1-1; 8 bases fit TRBD1. Germline values: CDR1 SNHLY, CDR2 FYNNEI. The CDR3 sequence is 13 residues long. V was clipped by 3 bases and J by 8 bases; unmatched bases: 5. Complete variable domain (other parts from reference TRBV2 and TRBJ1-1): EPEVTQTPSHQVTQMGQEVILRCVPISNHLYFYWYRQILGQKVEFLVSFYNNEISEKSEIFDDQFSVERPDGSNFTLKIRSTKLEDSAMYFCASSDRDRGEAFFGQGTRLTVV.

The rearrangement joins TRBV20-1 to TRBJ2-4; either TRBD1 or TRBD2 may supply D (5 bases each). The CDR3 runs 13 residues. Looked up from germline, CDR1 is DFQATT and CDR2 is SNEGSKA (reference sequence). The V and J ends lost 6 bases and 1 base respectively, with 10 bases between them. CDR3 protein: CSAGPGAKNIQYF. The CDR3 DNA reads as TGCAGTGCGGGGCCGGGGGCCAAAAACATTCAGTACTTC.

The table lists this clonotype with a few counts. The chain is built from TRBV7-2 and TRBJ1-5; 7 nucleotides match TRBD1. The CDR3 spans 14 residues. V lost 7 bases to trimming and J lost 2 bases; unmatched junction nucleotides: 5. Germline V lookup: CDR1 SGHTA, CDR2 FQGNSA. Here the CDR3 DNA reads TGTGCCAGCACTCACAGGGGAGGCAATCAGCCCCAGCATTTT. This translates into CASTHRGGNQPQHF.

The rearrangement links TRBV7-3 to TRBJ2-5; D is undetermined. Germline V gene data show CDR1 as SGHTA and CDR2 as FQGTGA. V was pared by 4 bases and J by 2 bases, with 8 bases between. The CDR3 contains 13 residues. The DNA for the CDR3 is TGTGCCAGCAGCTCCCTCACGCAAGAGACCCAGTACTTC. Amino acids: CASSSLTQETQYF.

The chain combines TRBV5-1 with TRBJ2-5; 7 bases line up with TRBD2. Germline CDR1 reads SGHRS; CDR2 reads YFSETQ. The CDR3 length is 14 residues. Trimming at V came to 2 bases and at J to 4 bases, leaving 5 bases not matched to a gene. CDR3 loop: CASSFGASGETQYF. The CDR3 coding sequence is TGCGCCAGCAGCTTTGGGGCTAGCGGAGAGACCCAGTACTTC.

This clonotype was seen a few times. V gene TRBV9 combines with J gene TRBJ1-5; a weak D match, TRBD1 (6 bases). The CDR3 sequence is 15 residues long. Trimming removed 1 base from V and 5 bases from J, with 13 bases in between. CDR1 is SGDLS, CDR2 YYNGEE, per germline. The CDR3 DNA reads TGTGCCAGCAGCGTAAAGGGGGGGGCCGATCAGCCCCAGCATTTT. Encoded protein: CASSVKGGADQPQHF.